The next 2 T cell receptor beta chains were all read from a single sample in a study of cytomegalovirus exposure and HLA in healthy donors (TCRdb year 2017). Library preparation used the immunoSEQ multiplex PCR assay. For the multiplex PCR, a mixture combining 60 forward primers for TCR Vbeta segments and 13 reverse primers for TCR Jbeta segments was used. The clones in this table, taken by TCRdb from immuneACCESS, are in-frame only. Not every clone is retained; where verified, under half of the shortfall comes from an unresolved V gene, and the cause of the rest is unknown. A total of about 150,000 clones appear in this sample, 70% to 80% of them only once. Less than 10% of the sample goes to the ten largest clones. Specimen: PBMCs. All receptors come from a man in his thirties or forties in good health and CMV-seropositive.

V and J are TRBV9 and TRBJ2-1, with D perhaps matching TRBD1 (5 bases). The CDR3 runs to 14 residues. V shed 4 bases and J shed 6 bases, with 14 bases lying between them. Germline CDR1 and CDR2: SGDLS and YYNGEE. The CDR3 nucleotides are TGTGCCAGCAGCACTTCCAGGGTCCCCAATGAGCAGTTCTTC. Residues: CASSTSRVPNEQFF.

The genes are TRBV7-3 and TRBJ2-1; 8 bases fit TRBD2. This CDR3 contains 13 residues. Germline trimming cut 5 bases from V and 9 bases from J; bases unmatched to any gene: 6. Per germline, CDR1 SGHTA and CDR2 FQGTGA. For the CDR3, the DNA is TGTGCCAGCAGCCTAGGACTAGCTGCTGAGCAGTTCTTC. This sequence encodes CASSLGLAAEQFF. The full variable domain, with the rest looked up from reference TRBV7-3 and TRBJ2-1, is GAGVSQTPSNKVTEKGKYVELRCDPISGHTALYWYRQSLGQGPEFLIYFQGTGAADDSGLPNDRFFAVRPEGSVSTLKIQRTERGDSAVYLCASSLGLAAEQFFGPGTRLTVL.